Presented here are 7 T cell receptor beta chains from one specimen sequenced in a study of cytomegalovirus exposure and HLA in healthy donors listed by TCRdb under 2017. Preparation of the library involved the immunoSEQ multiplex PCR assay. The multiplex PCR relied on a mix of 60 forward primers for TCR Vbeta segments and 13 reverse primers for TCR Jbeta segments. This immuneACCESS table, as held by TCRdb, lists in-frame sequences with V and J called but not all clones. Of the missing ones, under half trace to an unresolved V gene in checked studies; the others have no known cause. The sample has around 110,000 clones on record, 55% to 70% of them singletons. The top ten constitute about 2.2% of the sample. The sequenced sample was PBMCs. The receptors were sampled from a woman aged 25-40 years in good health and CMV-seronegative.

The chain employs TRBV7-9 and TRBJ1-6, with D maybe TRBD1 (5 bases). Germline CDR1 reads SEHNR; CDR2 reads FQNEAQ (reference sequence). The CDR3 has 14 amino acids. Deletions cut 1 base from V and 9 bases from J, with 10 bases between. The CDR3 DNA sequence: TGTGCCAGCAGCTTAGATCAGGGATCTTCACCCCTCCACTTT. Translating gives CASSLDQGSSPLHF. The full variable domain, in which reference TRBV7-9 and TRBJ1-6 provide the parts outside the CDR3, is DTGVSQNPRHKITKRGQNVTFRCDPISEHNRLYWYRQTLGQGPEFLTYFQNEAQLEKSRLLSDRFSAERPKGSFSTLEIQRTEQGDSAMYLCASSLDQGSSPLHFGNGTRLTVT.

The chain uses TRBV25-1 and TRBJ1-2; D is uncertain. Germline-derived CDR1 and CDR2 are MGHDK and SYGVNS. The CDR3 covers 12 residues. Trimming left V 1 base short and J 5 bases short, with 5 bases between. CDR3 sequence reads: CASSESIYGYTF. The CDR3 DNA sequence: TGTGCCAGCAGTGAATCTATATATGGCTACACCTTC.

The genes are TRBV5-1 and TRBJ1-1; 7 bases fit TRBD1. Germline V gene data show CDR1 as SGHRS and CDR2 as YFSETQ. CDR3 length equals 16 residues. With V trimmed by 3 bases and J by 2 bases, 10 bases remained unmatched. The DNA for the CDR3 is TGCGCCAGCAGCTCTTTACCCAGGACAGGTAACACTGAAGCTTTCTTT. It encodes CASSSLPRTGNTEAFF.

This sequence joins TRBV15 and TRBJ1-5; 7 bases are a match to TRBD1. The CDR3 has 15 amino acids. Germline V gives CDR1 LNHNV, CDR2 YYDKDF (reference sequence). V was clipped by 1 base and J by 3 bases; unmatched bases: 3. CDR3 in amino acids: CATSRGGGPNQPQHF. CDR3 sequence (DNA): TGTGCCACCAGCAGAGGAGGGGGCCCCAATCAGCCCCAGCATTTT.

The sample holds one count of this clone. This chain connects TRBV30 to TRBJ1-1; D may be TRBD1 (6 bases). The CDR3 extends over 15 amino acids. CDR1 and CDR2 from the germline V gene are GTSNPN and SVGIG (reference sequence). The V and J ends lost 2 bases and 1 base respectively, with 14 bases between them. This CDR3 is CAWSPGTGTNTEAFF. CDR3 nucleotide sequence: TGTGCCTGGAGTCCAGGAACAGGGACGAACACTGAAGCTTTCTTT.

V and J are TRBV4-2 and TRBJ2-7; no definite D call. The CDR3 extends over 15 amino acids. V lost 0 bases, J lost 2 bases, and 11 bases lay in between. The germline V gene has CDR1 LGHNA and CDR2 YNFKEQ. CDR3 DNA: TGTGCCAGCAGCCAAGATAGGAACAGTGCCTACGAGCAGTACTTC. Translated: CASSQDRNSAYEQYF.

The gene calls are TRBV7-2 and TRBJ2-1; 8 bases agree with TRBD2. This CDR3 spans 16 amino acids. Germline CDR1 is SGHTA and CDR2 is FQGNSA. The junction had 3 bases not matched to a gene; V was cut back by 1 base and J by 1 base. CDR3 loop: CASSLVSGSSYNEQFF. Written as DNA, the CDR3 is TGTGCCAGCAGCTTAGTGAGCGGGAGTTCCTACAATGAGCAGTTCTTC.